This passage covers 19 T cell receptor beta chains from one sample sequenced in a study of CDR3 diversity in severe acne. One entry per CDR3 protein, called by TCRdb with MiXCR from the PCR reads. Among approximately 90,000 distinct CDR3 sequences listed, roughly 52% were seen once. Specimen: blood. The receptors come from a male donor in good health, serving as a control.

V usage is TRBV20-1 and J usage is TRBJ1-6, with D uncertain. The CDR3 is 14 residues long. Per the germline V gene, CDR1 is DFQATT and CDR2 is SNEGSKA (reference sequence). Trimming pared 3 bases from V and 10 bases from J, leaving 16 bases between. The DNA of the CDR3 is TGCAGTGCTAGCCGTGGCGGGAGTTGGTCACCCCTCCACTTT. Translated: CSASRGGSWSPLHF.

The chain uses TRBV10-3 and TRBJ1-2, with a possible D match to TRBD1 (5 bases). Trimming shortened V by 2 bases and J by 8 bases, and 15 bases separated the two germline ends. The V gene's germline CDR1 is ENHRY and CDR2 SYGVKD. There are 14 residues in the CDR3. The CDR3 loop reads CAISEPNQGVGYTF. The CDR3 coding sequence is TGTGCCATCAGTGAGCCGAACCAGGGAGTAGGCTACACCTTC.

The chain couples TRBV7-9 to TRBJ2-1, with 7 bases fitting TRBD2. The CDR3 runs 15 residues. V dropped 0 bases and J dropped 5; count of bases not matched to a gene: 4. Germline values: CDR1 SEHNR, CDR2 FQNEAQ (reference sequence). This CDR3 reads CASSLAGRGDNEQFF. DNA of the CDR3: TGTGCCAGCAGCTTAGCGGGGAGGGGAGACAATGAGCAGTTCTTC.

This clonotype was seen many times. The CDR3 DNA sequence: TGTGCCATCAACGAGGGACAGATTGGAAACACCATATATTTT. This codes for CAINEGQIGNTIYF. The rearrangement links TRBV10-3 to TRBJ1-3, with TRBD1 matching 7 bases. Per germline, CDR1 ENHRY and CDR2 SYGVKD. V shed 7 bases, J shed 3 bases, and the junction held 6 bases outside the gene matches. CDR3 length: 14 amino acids.

The chain couples TRBV9 to TRBJ2-2, with TRBD1 identical over 8 bases. Per the germline V gene, CDR1 is SGDLS and CDR2 is YYNGEE. V was pared by 4 bases and J by 7 bases, with 12 bases of the junction left unmatched. There are 16 residues in the CDR3. In DNA, the CDR3 is TGTGCCAGCAGCCCCCCGGGGCAGGGGGCTTTCGGGGAGCTGTTTTTT. Its protein is CASSPPGQGAFGELFF.

The chain is built from TRBV20-1 and TRBJ2-7; 11 bases agree with TRBD2. In germline, CDR1 is DFQATT, CDR2 SNEGSKA (reference sequence). Trimming at V came to 1 base and at J to 3 bases, leaving 8 bases not matched to a gene. The CDR3 contains 16 residues. This CDR3 is CSARGGTSGSLYEQYF. The CDR3 DNA reads as TGCAGTGCTAGAGGTGGGACTAGCGGATCTCTCTACGAGCAGTACTTC.

This clonotype has more than one count but fewer than ten. J is TRBJ2-7 and V is TRBV7-8, with 7 bases matching TRBD1. This CDR3 comprises 13 residues. CDR1 is SGHVS and CDR2 is FQNEAQ in the germline V gene. With V trimmed by 5 bases and J by 3 bases, 4 bases remained unmatched. The CDR3 here is CASSLYRGYEQYF. The CDR3 DNA follows: TGTGCCAGCAGCCTATACAGGGGCTACGAGCAGTACTTC.

The V gene is TRBV19, the J gene TRBJ1-1; D is uncertain. CDR1 and CDR2 (germline): LNHDA, SQIVND (reference sequence). V lost 0 bases, J lost 5 bases, and 7 bases lay in between. CDR3 length equals 13 residues. The CDR3 DNA sequence: TGTGCCAGTAGTATAGATGGTGGGACTGAAGCTTTCTTT. This codes for CASSIDGGTEAFF.

This clonotype was seen ten or more times. The V call is TRBV7-9, the J call TRBJ1-3, with D unresolved. The CDR3 covers 12 residues. The V end was cut by 5 bases, the J end by 1 base, with 3 bases between. Per the germline V gene, CDR1 is SEHNR and CDR2 is FQNEAQ (reference sequence). CDR3 sequence reads: CASSQSGNTIYF. The CDR3 bases are TGTGCCAGCAGCCAGTCTGGAAACACCATATATTTT. The entire variable domain, with the rest obtained from reference TRBV7-9 and TRBJ1-3, is as follows: DTGVSQNPRHKITKRGQNVTFRCDPISEHNRLYWYRQTLGQGPEFLTYFQNEAQLEKSRLLSDRFSAERPKGSFSTLEIQRTEQGDSAMYLCASSQSGNTIYFGEGSWLTVV.

The chain uses TRBV6-6 and TRBJ2-7; 8 positions agree with TRBD1. Germline loops: CDR1 MNHNY, CDR2 SVGAGI (reference sequence). Trimming at V came to 2 bases and at J to 10 bases, leaving 19 bases not matched to a gene. CDR3 length: 17 residues. CDR3 nucleotides: TGTGCCAGCAGTTACACCCCTCGGGGGCAGGGGGCGCGGGAACAGTACTTC. Translation: CASSYTPRGQGAREQYF.

On this clonotype: Because it lacks the conserved phenylalanine or tryptophan at the end, this CDR3 is likely a read error. The CDR3: CSAGSGEGGSPLHL. The CDR3, as DNA: TGCAGTGCTGGCTCAGGGGAGGGTGGTTCACCCCTCCACCTT. The chain joins TRBV20-1 to TRBJ1-6; D may be TRBD1 (6 bases). The germline gives CDR1 DFQATT, CDR2 SNEGSKA (reference sequence). Trimming stripped 5 bases from V and 9 bases from J, with 17 bases between. The CDR3 is made up of 14 amino acids.

This clonotype was observed a handful of times. J is TRBJ1-2 and V is TRBV29-1; the D gene is possibly TRBD1 (5 bases). The ends were cut back, 4 bases at V and 6 bases at J, with 6 bases in the middle. This CDR3 region has 10 residues. Germline values: CDR1 SQVTM, CDR2 ANQGSEA. The CDR3: CSVVGDGYTF. CDR3 DNA sequence: TGCAGCGTTGTAGGGGATGGCTACACCTTC.

This clonotype appeared many times. Given a much more abundant clone one base away, this may be a read error. The chain couples TRBV24-1 to TRBJ2-2; D is possibly TRBD1 (6 bases). Germline loops: CDR1 KGHDR, CDR2 SFDVKD. The CDR3 totals 15 residues. V was trimmed by 4 bases and J by 6 bases, leaving 14 bases between them. The CDR3 here is CATSETGTDAGELFF. CDR3 DNA: TGTGCCACCAGTGAAACAGGGACGGACGCCGGGGAGCTGTTTTTT.

The chain has TRBV7-9 and TRBJ1-6, with 8 bases that match TRBD1. With V trimmed by 2 bases and J by 8 bases, 2 bases remained unmatched. CDR3 length: 14 residues. The germline CDR1 and CDR2 sequences are SEHNR and FQNEAQ (reference sequence). In DNA, the CDR3 is TGTGCCAGCAGCTTATCAGGGGGCGATTCACCCCTCCACTTT. Its protein product is CASSLSGGDSPLHF.

This clonotype was found many times. The CDR3 region has the DNA TGTGCCACCAGACAGACAGGGGGATATAATTCACCCCTCCACTTT. Protein sequence: CATRQTGGYNSPLHF. This rearrangement joins TRBV15 to TRBJ1-6; TRBD1 aligns across 9 bases. CDR3 length: 15 residues. V shed 6 bases and J 4 bases; nucleotides not matched to a gene: 4. The germline V gene encodes CDR1 LNHNV and CDR2 YYDKDF (reference sequence).

For this clonotype: An end of the junction does not agree with germline; a read error may underlie this. This chain connects TRBV15 to TRBJ2-7; D is unclear. The J call may be faulty, since TRBJ2-5 better matches the DNA end. The CDR3 is 14 residues long. Germline V gene sequence: CDR1 LNHNV, CDR2 YYDKDF (reference sequence). As DNA, the CDR3 is TGTGCCATCAGCAGAGAGCCAGAGCGCGAGACCCAGTACTTC. It codes for CAISREPERETQYF.

This chain joins TRBV6-5 and TRBJ2-1; TRBD1 is a possible D gene (6 bases). CDR3 length: 14 residues. Trimming shortened V by 5 bases and J by 4 bases, and 12 bases separated the two germline ends. Germline CDR1 and CDR2: MNHEY and SVGAGI. The CDR3 is CASSEMDSYNEQFF. CDR3 in DNA: TGTGCCAGCAGTGAAATGGACAGTTACAATGAGCAGTTCTTC.

A few counts support this clonotype. This rearrangement joins TRBV24-1 to TRBJ2-1, with D perhaps assigned TRBD1 or TRBD2 (5 bases each). Trimming left V 5 bases short and J 5 bases short, with 12 bases between. The CDR3 is made up of 14 amino acids. The germline CDR1 and CDR2 sequences are KGHDR and SFDVKD. CDR3 region: CATSAIGTNNEQFF. The CDR3 region has the DNA TGTGCCACCAGTGCTATCGGGACCAACAATGAGCAGTTCTTC.

The table lists this clonotype with a few counts. The genes are TRBV5-1 and TRBJ1-5; the D gene is possibly TRBD1 (5 bases). This CDR3 region has 11 residues. V dropped 4 bases and J dropped 7 bases, with 6 bases sitting between them. Germline assignment: CDR1 SGHRS and CDR2 YFSETQ. The CDR3 region is CASSGGQPQHF. The DNA of the CDR3 is TGCGCCAGCAGCGGGGGACAGCCCCAGCATTTT.